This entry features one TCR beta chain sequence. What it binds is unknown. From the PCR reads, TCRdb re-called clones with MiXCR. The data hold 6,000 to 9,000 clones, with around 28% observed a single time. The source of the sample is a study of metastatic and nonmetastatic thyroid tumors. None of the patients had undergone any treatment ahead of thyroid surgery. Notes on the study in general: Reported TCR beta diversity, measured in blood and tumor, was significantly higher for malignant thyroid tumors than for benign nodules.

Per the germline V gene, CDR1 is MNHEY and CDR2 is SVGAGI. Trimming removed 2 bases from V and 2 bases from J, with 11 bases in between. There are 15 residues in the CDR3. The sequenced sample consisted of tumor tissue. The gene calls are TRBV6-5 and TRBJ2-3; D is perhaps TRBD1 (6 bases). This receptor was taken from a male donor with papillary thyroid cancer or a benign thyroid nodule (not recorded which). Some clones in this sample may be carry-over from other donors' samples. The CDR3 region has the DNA TGTGCCAGCAGTTACGGGGGCGCTTACACAGATACGCAGTATTTT. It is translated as CASSYGGAYTDTQYF.